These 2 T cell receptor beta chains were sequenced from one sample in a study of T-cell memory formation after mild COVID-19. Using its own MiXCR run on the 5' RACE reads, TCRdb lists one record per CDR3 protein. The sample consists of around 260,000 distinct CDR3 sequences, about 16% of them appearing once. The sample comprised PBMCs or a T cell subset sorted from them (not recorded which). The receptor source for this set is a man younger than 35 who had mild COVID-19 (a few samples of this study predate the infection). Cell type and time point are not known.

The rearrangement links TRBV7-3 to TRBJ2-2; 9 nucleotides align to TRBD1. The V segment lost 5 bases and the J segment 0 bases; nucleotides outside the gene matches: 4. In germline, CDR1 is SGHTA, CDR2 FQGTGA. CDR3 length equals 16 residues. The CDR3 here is CASSPTGGANTGELFF. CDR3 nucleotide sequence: TGTGCCAGCAGCCCCACAGGGGGCGCGAACACCGGGGAGCTGTTTTTT.

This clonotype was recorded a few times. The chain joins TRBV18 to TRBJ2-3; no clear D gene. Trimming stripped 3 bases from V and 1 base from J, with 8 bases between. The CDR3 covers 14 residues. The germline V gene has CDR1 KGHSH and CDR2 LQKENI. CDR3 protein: CASSPSRGTDTQYF. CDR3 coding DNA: TGTGCCAGCTCACCGAGTAGGGGCACAGATACGCAGTATTTT. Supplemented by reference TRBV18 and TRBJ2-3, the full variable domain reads NAGVMQNPRHLVRRRGQEARLRCSPMKGHSHVYWYRQLPEEGLKFMVYLQKENIIDESGMPKERFSAEFPKEGPSILRIQQVVRGDSAAYFCASSPSRGTDTQYFGPGTRLTVL.